A single sample is the source of the 5 T cell receptor beta chains below, sequenced in a study of cytomegalovirus exposure and HLA in healthy donors. PCR amplification relied on 60 Vbeta primers (plus 13 Jbeta primers). Clones were read by immunoSEQ multiplex PCR, and TCRdb kept only the in-frame ones, dropping some. The sample lists approximately 170,000 clones, 65% to 85% occurring once. Sequencing was carried out using PBMCs. These receptors were obtained from a woman between 40 and 50 years old in good health and CMV-seropositive.

The rearrangement uses TRBV29-1 and TRBJ1-3; maybe TRBD1 (5 bases). The CDR3 spans 14 residues. V was shortened by 6 bases and J by 1 base, with 13 bases between the two germline ends. Germline assignment: CDR1 SQVTM and CDR2 ANQGSEA. CDR3 amino acids: CSVRPQGSGNTIYF. DNA of the CDR3: TGCAGCGTAAGACCTCAGGGTTCTGGAAACACCATATATTTT.

The V call is TRBV6-1, the J call TRBJ1-3; the D is unclear. Germline V gene sequence: CDR1 MNHNS, CDR2 SASEGT. This CDR3 has 13 amino acids. Trimming left V 10 bases short and J 1 base short, with 11 bases between. The CDR3 DNA sequence: TGTGCCATCGGGAGTGGGTCTGGAAACACCATATATTTT. Encoded protein: CAIGSGSGNTIYF.

In nucleotides, the CDR3 is TGTGCCAGCAGACACGGAGCTGGAAACACCATATATTTT. Amino acid sequence: CASRHGAGNTIYF. The rearrangement links TRBV7-6 to TRBJ1-3; D is unclear. The V gene's germline CDR1 is SGHVS and CDR2 FNYEAQ. V was pared by 6 bases and J by 2 bases, with 8 bases between. This CDR3 comprises 13 residues.

The chain is built from TRBV12-5 and TRBJ2-1, with 10 bases that match TRBD2. This CDR3 is 14 amino acids long. V lost 5 bases, J lost 8 bases, and 6 bases stayed unmatched. Germline CDR1 LGHNT, CDR2 FRNRAP. The CDR3 nucleotides are TGTGCTAGTGGTAATAGCGGGGGGATTTATGAGCAGTTCTTC. It codes for CASGNSGGIYEQFF.

J is TRBJ2-7 and V is TRBV5-1; possibly TRBD2 for D (5 bases). The germline CDR1 and CDR2 sequences are SGHRS and YFSETQ. Between the trimmed V and J ends, which lost 3 bases and 7 bases, there was a span of 11 bases. The CDR3 length is 12 residues. This chain's CDR3 is CASSYNPGEQYF. The CDR3 bases are TGCGCCAGCAGCTATAACCCGGGGGAGCAGTACTTC. The full variable domain, rest sourced from reference TRBV5-1 and TRBJ2-7, is KAGVTQTPRYLIKTRGQQVTLSCSPISGHRSVSWYQQTPGQGLQFLFEYFSETQRNKGNFPGRFSGRQFSNSRSEMNVSTLELGDSALYLCASSYNPGEQYFGPGTRLTVT.